Listed below are T cell receptor beta chains from one sample, sequenced in a study of vaccination effects on CD4 cells after COVID-19. Sequencing used immunoSEQ multiplex PCR; TCRdb keeps in-frame clones, though not all of them. Counted here are 70,000 or so clones, under 85% occurring once; the ten biggest clones make up under 6%. The antigens these receptors bind are not known. Sequences were derived from CD4+ T cells from PBMCs cultured with HIV peptides, sampled before COVID-19 vaccination. These TCRs come from a human donor who had a prior SARS-CoV-2 infection. Both conserved end residues are part of each CDR3. D genes are given only for firm matches. Clone size is stated in some rows and not others, as once, few, many or a class when expanded.

CDR3 length	J gene	V gene	clone size	D gene	CDR3 protein	CDR3 DNA
14	TRBJ1-3	TRBV9	few	NA	CASSPQVSGNTIYF	TGTGCCAGCAGCCCCCAGGTCTCTGGAAACACCATATATTTT
16	TRBJ2-2	TRBV3-1/TRBV3-2	NA	NA	CASSHLGGANTGELFF	TGTGCCAGCAGCCATCTTGGCGGGGCGAACACCGGGGAGCTGTTTTTT
16	TRBJ2-3	TRBV7-2	NA	TRBD2	CASSKGTSRYTDTQYF	TGTGCCAGCAGCAAAGGGACTAGCCGATACACAGATACGCAGTATTTT
16	TRBJ2-7	TRBV4-2	once	TRBD2	CASSQGLAGDSYEQYF	TGTGCCAGCAGCCAAGGTCTAGCGGGGGACTCCTACGAGCAGTACTTC
13	TRBJ2-5	TRBV5-1	NA	NA	CASSYGQQETQYF	TGCGCCAGCAGCTACGGACAGCAAGAGACCCAGTACTTC
17	TRBJ2-1	TRBV7-2	NA	NA	CASSLGGAGSSYNEQFF	TGTGCCAGCAGCTTAGGTGGCGCGGGGTCCTCCTACAATGAGCAGTTCTTC
13	TRBJ2-5	TRBV20-1	NA	NA	CSASGSGKETQYF	TGCAGTGCTAGTGGTAGCGGAAAAGAGACCCAGTACTTC
12	TRBJ2-1	TRBV6-5	few	NA	CASRLAHNEQFF	TGTGCCAGCAGATTAGCCCACAATGAGCAGTTCTTC
15	TRBJ2-2	TRBV7-6	NA	NA	CASTPSYSNTGELFF	TGTGCCAGCACTCCTAGCTACTCGAACACCGGGGAGCTGTTTTTT
16	TRBJ1-1	TRBV2	NA	NA	CASRKESGEPNTEAFF	TGTGCCAGCAGGAAGGAATCGGGGGAACCGAATACTGAAGCTTTCTTT
12	TRBJ2-7	TRBV6-5	NA	TRBD1	CASMRGQYEQYF	TGTGCCAGCATGAGGGGGCAGTACGAGCAGTACTTC
14	TRBJ2-7	TRBV6-2/TRBV6-3	NA	NA	CASSSWGKRYEQYF	TGTGCCAGCAGTTCCTGGGGGAAAAGGTACGAGCAGTACTTC
15	TRBJ1-1	TRBV3-1/TRBV3-2	NA	NA	CASNSRGIYPTEAFF	TGTGCCAGCAATAGTAGGGGAATCTACCCCACTGAAGCTTTCTTT
15	TRBJ2-5	TRBV5-1	NA	TRBD2	CASSLFGEGGETQYF	TGCGCCAGCAGCTTATTTGGGGAGGGCGGGGAGACCCAGTACTTC
13	TRBJ2-7	TRBV6-5	NA	TRBD1	CASSRDSPYEQYF	TGTGCCAGCAGCCGGGACAGCCCCTACGAGCAGTACTTC
16	TRBJ2-2	TRBV11-2	NA	NA	CASSPRRPPDTGELFF	TGTGCCAGCAGCCCCCGCCGGCCACCCGACACCGGGGAGCTGTTTTTT
14	TRBJ2-5	TRBV5-1	NA	NA	CASSNRGYQETQYF	TGCGCCAGCAGCAATAGAGGGTACCAAGAGACCCAGTACTTC